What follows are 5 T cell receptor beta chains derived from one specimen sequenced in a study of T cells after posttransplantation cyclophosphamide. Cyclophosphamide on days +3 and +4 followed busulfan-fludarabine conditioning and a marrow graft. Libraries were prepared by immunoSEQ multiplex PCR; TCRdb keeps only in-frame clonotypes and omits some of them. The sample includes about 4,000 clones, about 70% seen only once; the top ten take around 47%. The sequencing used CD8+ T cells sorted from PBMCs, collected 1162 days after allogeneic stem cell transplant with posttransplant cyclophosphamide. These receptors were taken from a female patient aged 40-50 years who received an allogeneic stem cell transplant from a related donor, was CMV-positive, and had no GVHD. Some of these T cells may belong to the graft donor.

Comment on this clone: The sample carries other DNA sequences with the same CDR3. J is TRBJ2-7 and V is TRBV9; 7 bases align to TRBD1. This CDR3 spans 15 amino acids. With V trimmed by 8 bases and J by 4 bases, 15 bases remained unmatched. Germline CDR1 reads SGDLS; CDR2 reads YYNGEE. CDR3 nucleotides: TGTGCCAGTTGTATCAAACAGGGGACGGCATACGAGCAGTACTTC. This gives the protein CASCIKQGTAYEQYF.

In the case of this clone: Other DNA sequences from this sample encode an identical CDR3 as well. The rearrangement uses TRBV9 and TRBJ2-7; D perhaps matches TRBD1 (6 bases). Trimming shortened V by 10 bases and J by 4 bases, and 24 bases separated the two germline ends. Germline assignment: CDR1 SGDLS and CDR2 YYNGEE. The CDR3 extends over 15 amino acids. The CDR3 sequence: CAFSFRQGTAYEQYF. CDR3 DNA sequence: TGTGCCTTCAGTTTCAGGCAGGGGACGGCATACGAGCAGTACTTC.

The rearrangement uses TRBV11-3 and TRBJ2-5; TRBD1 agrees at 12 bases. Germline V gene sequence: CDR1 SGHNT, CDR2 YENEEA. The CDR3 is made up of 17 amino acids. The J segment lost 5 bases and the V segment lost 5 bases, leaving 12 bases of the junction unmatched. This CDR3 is CASSPGDRGRGWETQYF. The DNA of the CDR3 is TGTGCCAGCAGCCCAGGGGACAGGGGGCGCGGCTGGGAGACCCAGTACTTC.

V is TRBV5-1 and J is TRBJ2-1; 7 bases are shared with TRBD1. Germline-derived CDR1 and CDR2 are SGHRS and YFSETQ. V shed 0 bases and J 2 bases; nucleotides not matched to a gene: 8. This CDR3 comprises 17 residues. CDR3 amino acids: CASSLVGTAKTYNEQFF. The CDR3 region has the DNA TGCGCCAGCAGCTTGGTAGGGACAGCAAAGACCTACAATGAGCAGTTCTTC.

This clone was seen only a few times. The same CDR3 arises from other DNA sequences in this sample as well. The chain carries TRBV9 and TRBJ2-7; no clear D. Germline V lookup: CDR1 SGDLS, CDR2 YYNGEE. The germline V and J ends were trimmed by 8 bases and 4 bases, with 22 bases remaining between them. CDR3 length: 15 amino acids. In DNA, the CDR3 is TGTGCCAGTTGCTTCAGGCAGAAGACGGCATACGAGCAGTACTTC. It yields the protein CASCFRQKTAYEQYF.